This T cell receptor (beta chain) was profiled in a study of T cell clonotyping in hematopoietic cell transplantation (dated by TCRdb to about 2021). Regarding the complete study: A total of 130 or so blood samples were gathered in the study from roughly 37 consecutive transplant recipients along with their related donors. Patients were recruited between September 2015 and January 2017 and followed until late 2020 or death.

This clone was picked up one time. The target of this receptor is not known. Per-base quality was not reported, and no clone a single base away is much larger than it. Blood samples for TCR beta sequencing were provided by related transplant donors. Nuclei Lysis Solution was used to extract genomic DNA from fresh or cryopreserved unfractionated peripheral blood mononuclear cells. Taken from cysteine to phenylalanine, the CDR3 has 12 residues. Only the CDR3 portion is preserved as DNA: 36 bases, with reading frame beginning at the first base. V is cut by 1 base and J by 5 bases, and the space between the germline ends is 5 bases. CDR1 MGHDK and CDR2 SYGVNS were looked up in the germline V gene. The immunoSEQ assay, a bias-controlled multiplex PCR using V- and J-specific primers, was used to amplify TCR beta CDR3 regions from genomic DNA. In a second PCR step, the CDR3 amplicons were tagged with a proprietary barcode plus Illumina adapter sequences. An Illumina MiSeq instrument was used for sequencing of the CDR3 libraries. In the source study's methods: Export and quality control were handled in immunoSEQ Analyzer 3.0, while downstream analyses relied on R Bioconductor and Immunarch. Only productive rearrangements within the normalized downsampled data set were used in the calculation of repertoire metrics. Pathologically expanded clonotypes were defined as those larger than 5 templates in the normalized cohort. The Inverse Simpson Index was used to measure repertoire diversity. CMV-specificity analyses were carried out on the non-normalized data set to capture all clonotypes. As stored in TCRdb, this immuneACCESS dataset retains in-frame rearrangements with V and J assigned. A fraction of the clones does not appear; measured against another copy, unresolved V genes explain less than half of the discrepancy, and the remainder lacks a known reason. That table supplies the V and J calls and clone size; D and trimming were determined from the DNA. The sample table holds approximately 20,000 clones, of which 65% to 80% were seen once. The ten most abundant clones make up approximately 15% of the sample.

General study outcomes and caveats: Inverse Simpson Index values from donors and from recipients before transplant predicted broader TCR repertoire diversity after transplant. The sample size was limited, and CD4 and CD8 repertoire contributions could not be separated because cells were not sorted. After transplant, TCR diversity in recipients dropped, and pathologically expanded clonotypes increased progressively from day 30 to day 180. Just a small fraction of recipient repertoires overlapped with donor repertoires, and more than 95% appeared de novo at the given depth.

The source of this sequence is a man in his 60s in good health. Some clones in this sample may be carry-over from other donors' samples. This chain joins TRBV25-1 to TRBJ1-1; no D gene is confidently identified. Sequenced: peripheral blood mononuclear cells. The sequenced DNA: TGTGCCAGCAGTGAATTGGGAACTGAAGCTTTCTTT. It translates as CASSELGTEAFF.